The sequence of this TCR beta chain was determined in a study of T cell clones after liver transplantation. The method was immunoSEQ multiplex PCR; TCRdb's version includes in-frame clones alone and lacks a portion of them. Of over 100,000 clones listed, approximately 78% are singletons. The ends lost 4 bases at V and 2 bases at J; junction bases unmatched: 11. Germline CDR1 and CDR2: SGHRS and YFSETQ. The length of the CDR3 is 20 residues. This clone was seen a single time. The rearrangement links TRBV5-1 to TRBJ2-2, with 16 bases that match TRBD2. The input for sequencing was CD4+ T cells from blood, taken before liver transplant. The TCR originated in a human donor who received a liver transplant. CDR3 coding DNA: TGCGCCAGCAGCCATATCTCGGGACTAGCGGGAGGGGTCAACACCGGGGAGCTGTTTTTT. Translating gives CASSHISGLAGGVNTGELFF.